This T cell receptor (beta chain) was captured in a study of T cell responses to AZD1222 COVID-19 vaccine. V lost 4 bases, J lost 3 bases, and 13 bases lay in between. This CDR3 spans 14 amino acids. Germline CDR1 reads SGDLS; CDR2 reads YYNGEE. Assay: immunoSEQ multiplex PCR; the TCRdb copy retains only in-frame clones and omits some. Of more than 85,000 clones detected, roughly nine tenths appear once; the ten largest clones hold over 4%. The material sequenced was peripheral blood, taken on day 0 of AZD1222 vaccination. This sequence joins TRBV9 and TRBJ1-2; D is possibly TRBD1 (6 bases). This clonotype was obtained from an adult in good health. The chain's CDR3 is CASSTKPGDYGYTF. The CDR3 DNA reads TGTGCCAGCAGCACAAAGCCAGGGGACTATGGCTACACCTTC. Full variable domain (remainder filled in from reference TRBV9 and TRBJ1-2): DSGVTQTPKHLITATGQRVTLRCSPRSGDLSVYWYQQSLDQGLQFLIQYYNGEERAKGNILERFSAQQFPDLHSELNLSSLELGDSALYFCASSTKPGDYGYTFGSGTRLTVV.